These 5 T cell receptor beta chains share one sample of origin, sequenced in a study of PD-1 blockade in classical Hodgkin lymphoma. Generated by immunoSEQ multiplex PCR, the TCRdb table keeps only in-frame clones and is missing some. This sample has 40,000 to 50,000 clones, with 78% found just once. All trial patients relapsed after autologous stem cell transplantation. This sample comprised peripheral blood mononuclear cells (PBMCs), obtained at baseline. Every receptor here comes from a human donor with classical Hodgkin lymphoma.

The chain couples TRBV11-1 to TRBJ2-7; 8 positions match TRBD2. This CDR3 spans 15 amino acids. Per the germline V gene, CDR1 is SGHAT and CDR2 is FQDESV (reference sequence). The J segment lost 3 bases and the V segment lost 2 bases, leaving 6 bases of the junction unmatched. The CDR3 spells CASSLTGGPVYEQYF. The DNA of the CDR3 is TGTGCCAGCAGCTTAACGGGGGGGCCAGTCTACGAGCAGTACTTC.

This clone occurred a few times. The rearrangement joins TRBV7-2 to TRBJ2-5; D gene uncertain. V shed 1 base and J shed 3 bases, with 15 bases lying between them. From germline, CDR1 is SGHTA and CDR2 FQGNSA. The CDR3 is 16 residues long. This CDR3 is CASSLGFLDGEETQYF. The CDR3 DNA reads TGTGCCAGCAGCTTAGGTTTCCTGGACGGCGAAGAGACCCAGTACTTC.

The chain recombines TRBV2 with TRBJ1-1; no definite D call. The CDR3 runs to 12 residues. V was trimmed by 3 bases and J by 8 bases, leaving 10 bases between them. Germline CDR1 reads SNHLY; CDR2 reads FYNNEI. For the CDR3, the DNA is TGTGCCAGCAGTGACGAGGGCAGCGAAGCTTTCTTT. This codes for CASSDEGSEAFF.

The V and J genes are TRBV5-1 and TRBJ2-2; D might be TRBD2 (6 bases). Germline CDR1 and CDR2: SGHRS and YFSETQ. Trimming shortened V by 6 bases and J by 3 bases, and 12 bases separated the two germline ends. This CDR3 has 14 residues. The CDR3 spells CASIDGGYTGELFF. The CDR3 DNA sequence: TGCGCCAGCATCGACGGGGGTTACACCGGGGAGCTGTTTTTT.

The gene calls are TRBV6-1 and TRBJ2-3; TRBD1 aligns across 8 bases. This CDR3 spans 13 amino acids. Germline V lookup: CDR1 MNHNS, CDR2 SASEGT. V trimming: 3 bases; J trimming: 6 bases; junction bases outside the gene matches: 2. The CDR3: CASSETGADTQYF. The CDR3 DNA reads TGTGCCAGCAGTGAGACAGGGGCCGATACGCAGTATTTT.